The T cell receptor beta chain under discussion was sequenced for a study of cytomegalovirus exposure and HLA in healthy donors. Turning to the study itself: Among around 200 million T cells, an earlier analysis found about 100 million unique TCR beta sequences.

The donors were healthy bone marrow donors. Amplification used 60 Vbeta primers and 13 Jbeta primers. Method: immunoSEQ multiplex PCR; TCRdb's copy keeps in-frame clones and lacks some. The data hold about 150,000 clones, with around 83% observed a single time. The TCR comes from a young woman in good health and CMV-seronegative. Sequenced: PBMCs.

The DNA of the CDR3 is TGTGCCAGCATGAGATACAGCGGGAGTCCTCACAATGAGCAGTTCTTC. Amino acids: CASMRYSGSPHNEQFF. The chain joins TRBV2 to TRBJ2-1; 8 bases are shared with TRBD2. Germline values: CDR1 SNHLY, CDR2 FYNNEI. CDR3 length: 16 residues. With V trimmed by 7 bases and J by 5 bases, 13 bases remained unmatched.